A selection of T cell receptor beta chains follows, all from one sample in a study of blood T cell repertoires in COVID-19. Clones were read by immunoSEQ multiplex PCR, and TCRdb kept only the in-frame ones, dropping some. The repertoire includes about 310,000 clones, approximately 86% of them detected once, and around 9% sits in the top ten. Sequenced input: PBMCs or T cells enriched from blood (not recorded which). The receptors originated from a woman between 18 and 29 years old who had recovered from COVID-19. Both conserved end residues are part of each CDR3. D genes are given only for firm matches. For some rows the clone size is stated as once, few or many, or as a class when expanded; others skip it.

D gene	J gene	clone size	V gene	CDR3 protein	CDR3 DNA
TRBD1	TRBJ1-1	NA	TRBV5-1	CASSPWETGNPNTEAFF	TGCGCCAGCAGCCCCTGGGAGACAGGGAACCCCAACACTGAAGCTTTCTTT
TRBD2	TRBJ2-1	once	TRBV29-1	CSANLFGSGRYNEQFF	TGCAGCGCCAACTTGTTTGGTAGCGGGCGGTACAATGAGCAGTTCTTC
TRBD2	TRBJ2-7	few	TRBV4-2	CASSQAAGDTYEQYF	TGTGCCAGCAGCCAAGCAGCGGGGGACACCTACGAGCAGTACTTC
NA	TRBJ2-2	NA	TRBV7-3	CASSLWGVDTGELFF	TGTGCCAGCAGCTTATGGGGGGTCGACACCGGGGAGCTGTTTTTT
TRBD1	TRBJ1-4	NA	TRBV28	CASREPGQGLTSNEKLFF	TGTGCCAGCAGAGAACCGGGACAGGGACTTACATCTAATGAAAAACTGTTTTTT
TRBD2	TRBJ2-3	once	TRBV7-2	CASSLAGVVGGPAGGDTQYF	TGTGCCAGCAGCTTAGCGGGGGTTGTGGGTGGGCCAGCGGGAGGAGATACGCAGTATTTT
TRBD1	TRBJ1-3	NA	TRBV5-5	CASSRTRTGGSGNTIYF	TGTGCCAGCAGCCGCACCCGGACAGGCGGCTCTGGAAACACCATATATTTT
TRBD1	TRBJ1-1	NA	TRBV19	CASSLQGLDTEAFF	TGTGCCAGTAGCCTACAGGGGTTGGACACTGAAGCTTTCTTT
NA	TRBJ1-2	NA	TRBV7-8	CATGAPRYGEVNYGYTF	TGTGCCACCGGGGCCCCACGGTACGGGGAGGTCAACTATGGCTACACCTTC
NA	TRBJ2-3	NA	TRBV19	CASSIVTLVGSPTDTQYF	TGTGCCAGTAGTATTGTGACCCTCGTGGGGAGTCCCACAGATACGCAGTATTTT
NA	TRBJ2-7	NA	TRBV2	CASSYGRGSYEQYF	TGTGCCAGCAGTTACGGACGGGGTTCCTACGAGCAGTACTTC
NA	TRBJ1-1	once	TRBV5-1	CASSVIGVENTEAFF	TGCGCCAGCAGCGTCATCGGGGTTGAAAACACTGAAGCTTTCTTT
TRBD1	TRBJ2-1	NA	TRBV15	CATSSDRAYNEQFF	TGTGCCACCAGCAGTGACAGGGCCTACAATGAGCAGTTCTTC
TRBD1	TRBJ1-2	NA	TRBV6-1	CASSESGGRGLGYTF	TGTGCCAGCAGTGAAAGTGGGGGCAGGGGGCTTGGCTACACCTTC
NA	TRBJ1-2	NA	TRBV5-6	CASSEPNEYGYTF	TGTGCCAGCAGCGAACCTAATGAATATGGCTACACCTTC
NA	TRBJ1-2	NA	TRBV5-6	CASSPGAWRGYTF	TGTGCCAGCAGCCCGGGTGCCTGGCGGGGCTACACCTTC
TRBD1	TRBJ2-7	NA	TRBV4-2	CASSQEGGLSLEQYF	TGTGCCAGCAGCCAAGAAGGGGGCTTGTCGCTCGAGCAGTACTTC
NA	TRBJ2-1	NA	TRBV6-2/TRBV6-3	CASSAQGGGEQFF	TGTGCCAGCAGTGCACAAGGCGGTGGCGAGCAGTTCTTC
NA	TRBJ1-5	NA	TRBV27	CASSFVRDQPQHF	TGTGCCAGCAGTTTTGTCCGGGATCAGCCCCAGCATTTT
NA	TRBJ1-1	NA	TRBV5-6	CASSLLTGRMNTEAFF	TGTGCCAGCAGCTTGTTAACAGGGCGGATGAACACTGAAGCTTTCTTT
NA	TRBJ1-1	NA	TRBV5-1	CASSLDRANTEAFF	TGCGCCAGCAGCTTGGACAGGGCAAACACTGAAGCTTTCTTT
NA	TRBJ2-1	NA	TRBV15	CATTMGLSNEQFF	TGTGCCACAACAATGGGACTTTCCAATGAGCAGTTCTTC
NA	TRBJ1-2	NA	TRBV7-9	CASSLELFKLVNNYGYTF	TGTGCCAGCAGCTTAGAATTATTTAAGCTGGTCAACAACTATGGCTACACCTTC
TRBD2	TRBJ2-7	NA	TRBV11-2	CASSLQVAGGYEQYF	TGTGCCAGCAGCTTACAAGTAGCGGGAGGGTACGAGCAGTACTTC
NA	TRBJ2-1	NA	TRBV10-3	CAISELGNEQFF	TGTGCCATCAGTGAACTAGGCAATGAGCAGTTCTTC
NA	TRBJ1-4	NA	TRBV12-3/TRBV12-4	CASSPGEGKLFF	TGTGCCAGCAGTCCCGGCGAGGGAAAACTGTTTTTT
NA	TRBJ2-2	NA	TRBV11-3	CASSPGRDTGELFF	TGTGCCAGCAGCCCTGGTCGGGACACCGGGGAGCTGTTTTTT
TRBD1	TRBJ1-4	NA	TRBV7-2	CASRLTGGNEKLFF	TGTGCCAGCAGACTGACAGGGGGTAATGAAAAACTGTTTTTT
TRBD1	TRBJ1-1	few	TRBV3-1/TRBV3-2	CASSRDRASNTEAFF	TGTGCCAGCAGCCGCGACAGGGCTTCGAACACTGAAGCTTTCTTT
TRBD1	TRBJ2-1	NA	TRBV9	CASSMTGGPGRDTYNEQFF	TGTGCCAGCAGCATGACAGGGGGTCCGGGGAGGGACACCTACAATGAGCAGTTCTTC
NA	TRBJ2-1	NA	TRBV12-3/TRBV12-4	CASSSNSYNEQFF	TGTGCCAGCAGTTCAAACTCCTACAATGAGCAGTTCTTC
TRBD2	TRBJ2-3	NA	TRBV7-6	CASSIQRGGSTDTQYF	TGTGCCAGCAGCATACAGCGGGGGGGAAGCACAGATACGCAGTATTTT
NA	TRBJ2-1	NA	TRBV15	CATSRDVSLAPYNEQFF	TGTGCCACCAGCAGAGATGTAAGCCTAGCGCCCTACAATGAGCAGTTCTTC
NA	TRBJ2-7	NA	TRBV9	CASSRGGTASHEQYF	TGTGCCAGCAGCAGAGGAGGGACGGCAAGCCACGAGCAGTACTTC
TRBD2	TRBJ2-5	once	TRBV24-1	CAASDPLWAGGDKETQYF	TGTGCCGCCAGTGATCCCCTTTGGGCGGGAGGAGATAAAGAGACCCAGTACTTC
NA	TRBJ1-2	NA	TRBV28	CASSLTANYGYTF	TGTGCCAGCAGTCTCACAGCTAACTATGGCTACACCTTC
TRBD2	TRBJ2-3	NA	TRBV6-5	CASSYNRLAVTDTQYF	TGTGCCAGCAGTTACAACCGACTAGCGGTTACAGATACGCAGTATTTT
TRBD2	TRBJ2-7	NA	TRBV7-8	CASSYRLAGPPYEQYF	TGTGCCAGCAGCTACCGACTAGCGGGACCCCCCTACGAGCAGTACTTC
TRBD1	TRBJ1-2	once	TRBV6-5	CASSYSGTGIYGYTF	TGTGCCAGCAGTTACTCGGGGACAGGGATCTATGGCTACACCTTC
TRBD2	TRBJ2-5	NA	TRBV27	CASSLGPSGRVETQYF	TGTGCCAGCAGTTTAGGTCCTAGCGGGAGGGTCGAGACCCAGTACTTC
TRBD1	TRBJ1-1	NA	TRBV6-2/TRBV6-3	CASSRQGMDTEAFF	TGTGCCAGCAGTCGACAGGGTATGGACACTGAAGCTTTCTTT
TRBD2	TRBJ2-7	NA	TRBV18	CASSPGRDRDSSGPREQYF	TGTGCCAGCTCACCAGGCCGGGATCGGGACTCTAGCGGGCCCCGCGAGCAGTACTTC
NA	TRBJ1-6	once	TRBV7-9	CASSLDPGYQAPLHF	TGTGCCAGCAGCTTAGATCCAGGGTACCAGGCACCCCTCCACTTT
NA	TRBJ1-1	NA	TRBV27	CASSLWGGGPNTEAFF	TGTGCCAGCAGTTTATGGGGAGGGGGGCCGAACACTGAAGCTTTCTTT
NA	TRBJ1-1	NA	TRBV27	CASSLFRGTEAFF	TGTGCCAGCAGCCTCTTCAGGGGAACTGAAGCTTTCTTT
TRBD1	TRBJ1-2	NA	TRBV6-2/TRBV6-3	CASSYPRTGGFYGYTF	TGTGCCAGCAGTTACCCTCGGACAGGGGGCTTCTATGGCTACACCTTC
NA	TRBJ2-2	NA	TRBV5-1	CASSLGQFNTGELFF	TGCGCCAGCAGCTTGGGGCAGTTTAACACCGGGGAGCTGTTTTTT
TRBD2	TRBJ2-7	NA	TRBV7-2	CASSFPGLAGGSSYEQYF	TGTGCCAGCAGCTTTCCGGGACTAGCGGGAGGAAGCTCCTACGAGCAGTACTTC
TRBD2	TRBJ2-3	NA	TRBV27	CASSLSRLAADTQYF	TGTGCCAGCAGTTTATCGAGGCTAGCGGCAGATACGCAGTATTTT
NA	TRBJ1-2	NA	TRBV12-3/TRBV12-4	CASSFLGYGYTF	TGTGCCAGCAGTTTTCTAGGCTATGGCTACACCTTC
NA	TRBJ2-2	few	TRBV6-2/TRBV6-3	CASSYGLQPWRLNTGELFF	TGTGCCAGCAGTTACGGACTTCAGCCGTGGCGGTTGAACACCGGGGAGCTGTTTTTT
NA	TRBJ2-1	NA	TRBV30	CAWSPSYNEQFF	TGTGCCTGGAGTCCCTCTTACAATGAGCAGTTCTTC
TRBD1	TRBJ1-6	few	TRBV19	CASSINGQGRSGSPLHF	TGTGCCAGTAGTATCAACGGACAGGGCCGGTCGGGTTCACCCCTCCACTTT
TRBD1	TRBJ2-7	many	TRBV6-6	CASSPSAPSTGDLYEQYF	TGTGCCAGCAGTCCTTCTGCCCCATCGACAGGGGACCTCTACGAGCAGTACTTC